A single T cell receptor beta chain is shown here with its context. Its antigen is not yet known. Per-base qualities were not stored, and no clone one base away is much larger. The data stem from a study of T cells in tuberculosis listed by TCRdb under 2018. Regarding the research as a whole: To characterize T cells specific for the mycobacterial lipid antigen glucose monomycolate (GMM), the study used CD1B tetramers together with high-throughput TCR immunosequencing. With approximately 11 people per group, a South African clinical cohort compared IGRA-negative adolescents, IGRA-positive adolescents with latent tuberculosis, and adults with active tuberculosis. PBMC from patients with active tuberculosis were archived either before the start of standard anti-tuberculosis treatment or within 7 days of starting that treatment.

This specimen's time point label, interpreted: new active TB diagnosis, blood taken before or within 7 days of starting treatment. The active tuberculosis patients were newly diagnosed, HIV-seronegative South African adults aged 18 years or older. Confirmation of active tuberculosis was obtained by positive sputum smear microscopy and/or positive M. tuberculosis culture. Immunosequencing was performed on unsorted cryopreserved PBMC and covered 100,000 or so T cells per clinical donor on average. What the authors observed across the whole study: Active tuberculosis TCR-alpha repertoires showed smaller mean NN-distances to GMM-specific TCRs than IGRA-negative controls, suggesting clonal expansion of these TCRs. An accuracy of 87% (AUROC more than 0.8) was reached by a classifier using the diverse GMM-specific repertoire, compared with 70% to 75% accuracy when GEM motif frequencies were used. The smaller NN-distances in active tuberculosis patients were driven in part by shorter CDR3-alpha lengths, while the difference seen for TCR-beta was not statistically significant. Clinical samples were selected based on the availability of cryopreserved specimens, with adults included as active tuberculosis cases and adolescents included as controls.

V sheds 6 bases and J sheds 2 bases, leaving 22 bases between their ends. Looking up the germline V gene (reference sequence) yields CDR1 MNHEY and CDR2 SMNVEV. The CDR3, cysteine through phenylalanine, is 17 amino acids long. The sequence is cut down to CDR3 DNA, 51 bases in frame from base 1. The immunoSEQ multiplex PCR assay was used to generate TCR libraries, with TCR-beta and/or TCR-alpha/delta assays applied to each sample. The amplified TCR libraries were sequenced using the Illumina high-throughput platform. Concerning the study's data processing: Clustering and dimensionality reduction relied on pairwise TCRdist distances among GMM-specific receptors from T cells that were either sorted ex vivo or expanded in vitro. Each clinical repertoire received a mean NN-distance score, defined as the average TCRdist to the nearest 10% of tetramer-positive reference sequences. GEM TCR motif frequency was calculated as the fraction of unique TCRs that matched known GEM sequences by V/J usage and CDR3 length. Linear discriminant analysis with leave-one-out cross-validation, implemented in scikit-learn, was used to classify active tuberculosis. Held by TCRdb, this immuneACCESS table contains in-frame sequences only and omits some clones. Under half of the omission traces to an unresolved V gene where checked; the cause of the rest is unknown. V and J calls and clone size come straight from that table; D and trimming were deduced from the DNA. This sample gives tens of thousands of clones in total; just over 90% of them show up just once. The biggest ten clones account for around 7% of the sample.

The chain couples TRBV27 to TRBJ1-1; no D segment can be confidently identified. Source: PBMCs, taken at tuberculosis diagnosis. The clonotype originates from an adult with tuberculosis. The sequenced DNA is TGTGCCAGCAGCCCGTTTTCCTCGGCCAGGCCCAACACTGAAGCTTTCTTT. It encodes CASSPFSSARPNTEAFF.